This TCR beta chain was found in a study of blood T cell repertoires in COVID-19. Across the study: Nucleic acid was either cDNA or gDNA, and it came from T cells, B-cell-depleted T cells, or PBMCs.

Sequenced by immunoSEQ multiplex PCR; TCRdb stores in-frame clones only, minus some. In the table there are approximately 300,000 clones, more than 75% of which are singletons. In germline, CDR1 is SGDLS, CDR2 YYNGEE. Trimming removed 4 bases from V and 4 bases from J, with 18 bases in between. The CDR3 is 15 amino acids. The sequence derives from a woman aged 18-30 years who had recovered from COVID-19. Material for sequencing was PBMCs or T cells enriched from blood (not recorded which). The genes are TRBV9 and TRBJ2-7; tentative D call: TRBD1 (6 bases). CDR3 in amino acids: CASSPGTFEKYEQYF. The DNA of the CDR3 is TGTGCCAGCAGCCCCGGGACATTTGAGAAGTACGAGCAGTACTTC.